This T cell receptor (beta chain) is drawn from a study of cytomegalovirus exposure and HLA in healthy donors. PCR was performed using 60 Vbeta and 13 Jbeta primers. Clones were read by immunoSEQ multiplex PCR, and TCRdb kept only the in-frame ones, dropping some. The table lists under 250,000 clones, approximately 80% of them singletons. About this clone itself: No antigen is known for it.

There are 17 residues in the CDR3. CDR1 and CDR2 from the germline V gene are KGHSH and LQKENI. Trimming stripped 4 bases from V and 8 bases from J, with 24 bases between. Study findings and constraints: According to reports, the classifier identified cytomegalovirus status with high specificity and sensitivity.

The V call is TRBV18, the J call TRBJ1-3; perhaps TRBD1 as D (6 bases). Sequencing used PBMCs. The receptor was derived from a woman in her thirties in good health and CMV-seronegative. The CDR3 sequence: CASSLYSRAGTPDTIYF. The CDR3 DNA is TGTGCCAGCTCACTATATAGCCGTGCCGGGACACCAGACACCATATATTTT.